This T cell receptor beta chain was identified during a study of technical replicates of blood from a few donors. After removal of 5 bases from V and 3 bases from J, the junction contained 7 bases not matched to a gene. Germline loops: CDR1 LNHNV, CDR2 YYDKDF (reference sequence). This CDR3 has 15 amino acids. TCRdb's copy holds only in-frame clones and misses some; the assay was immunoSEQ multiplex PCR. This sample has 80,000 to 95,000 clones; approximately 96% occur once, and the top ten carry 0.24%. The sequence derives from a human donor in good health. The sequencing input was T cells isolated from PBMCs. The V call is TRBV15, the J call TRBJ2-7; 10 bases fit TRBD1. The CDR3 bases are TGTGCCACCAGCGGCTCCCGGGACAGGGGCTACGAGCAGTACTTC. Protein product: CATSGSRDRGYEQYF.